These 8 T cell receptor beta chains share one sample of origin, sequenced in a study of blood T cell repertoires in COVID-19. TCRdb's table, derived via immunoSEQ multiplex PCR, lists solely in-frame clones and lacks some. Among 380,000 or so clones listed, more than 70% were seen once. Sequenced sample: PBMCs or T cells enriched from blood (not recorded which). The receptors here all came from a man under 40 who had recovered from COVID-19.

The chain has TRBV5-8 and TRBJ2-5, with 7 bases lining up with TRBD2. This CDR3 comprises 16 residues. In germline, CDR1 is SGHTS, CDR2 YDEGEE. With 3 bases clipped from V and 5 bases from J, the junction kept 13 bases outside the gene matches. In DNA form, the CDR3 reads TGTGCCAGCAGCTCGATCCGGGGGGTAACTTCGGAGACCCAGTACTTC. This gives the protein CASSSIRGVTSETQYF.

The chain recombines TRBV10-2 with TRBJ2-7; D may be TRBD2 (6 bases). The CDR3 has 15 residues. V dropped 6 bases and J dropped 7 bases, with 22 bases sitting between them. Looked up from germline, CDR1 is WSHSY and CDR2 is SAAADI. The CDR3, as DNA: TGCGCCAGCAGGTCGGAGGGGCTTCAATCGAGGGAGCAGTACTTC. Its protein is CASRSEGLQSREQYF.

The V call is TRBV4-1, the J call TRBJ1-2; D perhaps matches TRBD1 (5 bases). The length of the CDR3 is 18 residues. Between the trimmed V and J ends, which lost 2 bases and 4 bases, there was a span of 23 bases. Germline loops: CDR1 MGHRA, CDR2 YSYEKL. For the CDR3, the DNA is TGCGCCAGCAGCCAACCGGACGGGGGATGGGTTTCTCGCTATGGCTACACCTTC. It translates to CASSQPDGGWVSRYGYTF.

The genes are TRBV10-3 and TRBJ1-2, with D unresolved. Trimming took 1 base from V and 7 from J, leaving 13 bases between them. CDR3 length equals 14 residues. Germline-derived CDR1 and CDR2 are ENHRY and SYGVKD. The CDR3 loop is CAISELPTGSGYTF. CDR3 nucleotide sequence: TGTGCCATCAGTGAGTTACCGACGGGGAGTGGCTACACCTTC.

The gene calls are TRBV30 and TRBJ1-6; 9 nucleotides line up with TRBD1. The CDR3 loop spans 14 amino acids. Germline V gene sequence: CDR1 GTSNPN, CDR2 SVGIG (reference sequence). Trimming cost V 3 bases and J 9 bases; bases outside gene matches: 6. Here the CDR3 reads CAWSGTGWSSPLHF. DNA for the CDR3: TGTGCCTGGAGCGGGACAGGGTGGAGTTCACCCCTCCACTTT.

This clone has just a few counts. The V and J genes are TRBV5-1 and TRBJ2-7; 9 bases match TRBD1. Germline assignment: CDR1 SGHRS and CDR2 YFSETQ. V lost 3 bases, J lost 2 bases, and 6 bases stayed unmatched. The CDR3 consists of 15 residues. The CDR3 nucleotides are TGCGCCAGCAGCTCCATCGGACAGGGGCCCTACGAGCAGTACTTC. Translated, it gives CASSSIGQGPYEQYF. The full variable domain, in which reference TRBV5-1 and TRBJ2-7 provide the parts outside the CDR3, is KAGVTQTPRYLIKTRGQQVTLSCSPISGHRSVSWYQQTPGQGLQFLFEYFSETQRNKGNFPGRFSGRQFSNSRSEMNVSTLELGDSALYLCASSSIGQGPYEQYFGPGTRLTVT.

The CDR3 DNA reads as TGTGCCAGCAGCCCACGGGACAGTTTTGAAAAAAACACCATATATTTT. It is translated as CASSPRDSFEKNTIYF. The genes are TRBV7-9 and TRBJ1-3, with 7 bases aligning to TRBD1. The CDR3 contains 16 residues. CDR1 is SEHNR, CDR2 FQNEAQ, per germline (reference sequence). V shed 5 bases and J 6 bases; nucleotides not matched to a gene: 13.

Regarding this clone: One end of the junction is discordant with germline, which a read error may explain. V usage is TRBV6-5 and J usage is TRBJ1-2; D perhaps matches TRBD1 (6 bases). Germline V gene sequence: CDR1 MNHEY, CDR2 SVGAGI. The CDR3 has 15 amino acids. The CDR3 DNA sequence: TGTGCCAGCAGTTACTCGATTACCAGCGGGACACGTGCCTTCTTC. It specifies CASSYSITSGTRAFF.